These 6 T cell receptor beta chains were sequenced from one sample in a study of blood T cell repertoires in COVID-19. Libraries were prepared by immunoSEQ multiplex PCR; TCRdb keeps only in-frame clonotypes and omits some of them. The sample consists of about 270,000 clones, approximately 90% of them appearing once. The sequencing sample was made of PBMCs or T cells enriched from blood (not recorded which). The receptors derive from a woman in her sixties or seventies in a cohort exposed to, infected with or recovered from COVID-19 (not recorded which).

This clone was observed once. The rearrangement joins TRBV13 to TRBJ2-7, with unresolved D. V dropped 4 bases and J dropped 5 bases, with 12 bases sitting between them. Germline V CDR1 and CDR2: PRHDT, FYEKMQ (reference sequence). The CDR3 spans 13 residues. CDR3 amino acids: CASSWASSDEQYF. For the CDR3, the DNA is TGTGCCAGCAGCTGGGCCAGCTCGGACGAGCAGTACTTC.

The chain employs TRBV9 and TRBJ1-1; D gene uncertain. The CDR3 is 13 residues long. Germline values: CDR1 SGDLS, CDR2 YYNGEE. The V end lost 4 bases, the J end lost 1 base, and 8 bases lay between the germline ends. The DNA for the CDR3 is TGTGCCAGCAGCTCAGATTCGAACACTGAAGCTTTCTTT. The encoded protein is CASSSDSNTEAFF.

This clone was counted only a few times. DNA for the CDR3: TGTGCCAGCAGCCAAGGCCCGCTACTAGCGGGAGCCCCCTACGAGCAGTACTTC. This translates into CASSQGPLLAGAPYEQYF. The chain carries TRBV3-1 (or the pseudogene TRBV3-2) and TRBJ2-7, with 11 bases aligning to TRBD2. Germline V lookup: CDR1 LGHDT, CDR2 YNNKEL (reference sequence). The length of the CDR3 is 18 residues. J lost 2 bases, V lost 1 base, and 10 bases had no gene match.

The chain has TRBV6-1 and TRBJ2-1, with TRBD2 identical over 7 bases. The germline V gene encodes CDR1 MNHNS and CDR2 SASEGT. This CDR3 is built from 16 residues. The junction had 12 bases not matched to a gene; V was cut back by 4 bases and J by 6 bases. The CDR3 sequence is CASSAPWAGAGNEQFF. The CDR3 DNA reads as TGTGCCAGCAGTGCCCCTTGGGCGGGAGCCGGCAATGAGCAGTTCTTC.

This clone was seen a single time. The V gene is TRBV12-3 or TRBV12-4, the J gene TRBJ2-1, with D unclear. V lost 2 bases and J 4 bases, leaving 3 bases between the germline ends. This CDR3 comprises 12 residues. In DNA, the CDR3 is TGTGCCAGCAGTTTACTTTACAATGAGCAGTTCTTC. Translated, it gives CASSLLYNEQFF.

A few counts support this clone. The CDR3 nucleotides are TGTGCCAGCAGTCGGGACAGGGCGGTTGGAGAGACCCAGTACTTC. It specifies CASSRDRAVGETQYF. The genes are TRBV6-2 or TRBV6-3 and TRBJ2-5; 9 nucleotides match TRBD1. The CDR3 covers 15 residues. J gave up 4 bases and V 5 bases, and 8 bases lay outside the gene matches. CDR1 is MNHEY, CDR2 SVGEGT, per germline.